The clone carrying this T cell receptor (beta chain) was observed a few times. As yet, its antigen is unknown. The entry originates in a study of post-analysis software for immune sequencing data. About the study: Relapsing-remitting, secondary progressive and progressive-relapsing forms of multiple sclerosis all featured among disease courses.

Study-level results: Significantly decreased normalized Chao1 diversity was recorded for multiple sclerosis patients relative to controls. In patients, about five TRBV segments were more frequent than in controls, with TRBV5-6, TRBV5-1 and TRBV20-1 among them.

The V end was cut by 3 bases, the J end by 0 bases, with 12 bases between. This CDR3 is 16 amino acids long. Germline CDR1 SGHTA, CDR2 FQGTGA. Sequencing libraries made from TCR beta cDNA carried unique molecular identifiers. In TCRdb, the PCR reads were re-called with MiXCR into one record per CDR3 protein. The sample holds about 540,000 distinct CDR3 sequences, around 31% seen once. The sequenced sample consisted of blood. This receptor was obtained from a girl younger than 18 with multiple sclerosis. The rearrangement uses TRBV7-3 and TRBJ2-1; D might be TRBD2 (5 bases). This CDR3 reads CASSFSGESSYNEQFF. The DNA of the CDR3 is TGTGCCAGCAGCTTCAGCGGTGAGAGCTCCTACAATGAGCAGTTCTTC. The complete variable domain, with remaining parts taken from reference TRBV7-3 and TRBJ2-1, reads GAGVSQTPSNKVTEKGKYVELRCDPISGHTALYWYRQSLGQGPEFLIYFQGTGAADDSGLPNDRFFAVRPEGSVSTLKIQRTERGDSAVYLCASSFSGESSYNEQFFGPGTRLTVL.